A selection of T cell receptor beta chains follows, all from one sample in a study of T cell responses to AZD1222 COVID-19 vaccine. Only in-frame clones appear in the TCRdb table, and some are missing; sequencing was by immunoSEQ multiplex PCR. The data contain 95,000 to 120,000 clones, 85% to 90% of them singletons. The sample in question was peripheral blood, obtained on day 0 of AZD1222 vaccination. Receptor source: an adult in good health. Both conserved end residues are part of each CDR3. A D gene is named only where the DNA matches it firmly. The size of a clone is reported for some rows only, either as once, few or many, or as a class for expanded clones.

d_call clone_size j_call v_call cdr3_aa cdr3_nt
TRBD2 - TRBJ2-1 TRBV5-1 CASSLRGTSGYEQFF TGCGCCAGCAGCTTGCGGGGGACTAGCGGCTATGAGCAGTTCTTC
- - TRBJ2-5 TRBV7-3 CASSQRRGYQETQYF TGTGCCAGCAGCCAAAGACGGGGATACCAAGAGACCCAGTACTTC
- - TRBJ1-4 TRBV29-1 CSVEEGGNEKLFF TGCAGCGTTGAAGAGGGGGGAAATGAAAAACTGTTTTTT
TRBD2 - TRBJ2-1 TRBV19 CATSLAGSYNEQFF TGTGCCACCTCACTAGCGGGTTCCTACAATGAGCAGTTCTTC
- - TRBJ1-4 TRBV11-2 CASSLDRTSEKLFF TGTGCCAGCAGCTTAGATCGGACGAGTGAAAAACTGTTTTTT
TRBD1 - TRBJ2-1 TRBV28 CASSFPQGARYEQFF TGTGCCAGCAGTTTCCCACAGGGGGCGAGATATGAGCAGTTCTTC
- - TRBJ2-1 TRBV19 CASQEQGSNEQFF TGTGCCAGCCAGGAACAGGGTAGCAATGAGCAGTTCTTC
- - TRBJ1-5 TRBV19 CASSTTGINQPQHF TGTGCCAGTAGCACAACAGGGATCAATCAGCCCCAGCATTTT
TRBD1 - TRBJ1-1 TRBV9 CASSAQGSGTEAFF TGTGCCAGCAGCGCACAGGGGTCTGGCACTGAAGCTTTCTTT
- - TRBJ2-7 TRBV28 CATSGLVYEQYF TGTGCCACCTCAGGCCTTGTGTACGAGCAGTACTTC
- - TRBJ1-4 TRBV18 CASSPLQGRTNEKLFF TGTGCCAGCTCACCGCTACAGGGTAGAACTAATGAAAAACTGTTTTTT
- - TRBJ1-3 TRBV19 CASSNRRISGNTIYF TGTGCCAGTTCTAACAGGAGAATCTCTGGAAACACCATATATTTT
- few TRBJ2-5 TRBV19 CASSIGGTQYF TGTGCCAGTAGTATAGGGGGGACCCAGTACTTC
- - TRBJ1-1 TRBV19 CASSIFSEAFF TGTGCCAGTAGTATCTTCTCTGAAGCTTTCTTT
- - TRBJ2-4 TRBV7-8 CASSLGDPWNRAKNIQYF TGTGCCAGCAGCTTAGGGGATCCGTGGAACCGAGCCAAAAACATTCAGTACTTC
- - TRBJ2-1 TRBV11-2 CASSSDRDGEQFF TGTGCCAGCAGCTCCGACCGGGACGGTGAGCAGTTCTTC
- - TRBJ2-2 TRBV12-1 CASSFRGSSFGELFF TGTGCCAGCAGCTTTAGGGGAAGCTCATTCGGGGAGCTGTTTTTT
TRBD1 - TRBJ2-2 TRBV19 CASGQGATGELFF TGTGCCAGCGGACAGGGGGCGACCGGGGAGCTGTTTTTT
TRBD1 many TRBJ1-3 TRBV13 CASSFGQGGDTIYF TGTGCCAGCAGCTTTGGGCAGGGGGGAGACACCATATATTTT
- - TRBJ2-4 TRBV27 CASSPTHRDIVLAKNIQYF TGTGCCAGCAGTCCCACCCACCGGGACATCGTACTAGCCAAAAACATTCAGTACTTC